The source of this T cell receptor beta chain is a study of T cells in Graves' hyperthyroidism and ophthalmopathy. Findings and limits, study-wide: Most thyroid clonotypes that were expanded above 0.001 also turned up in blood. Ophthalmopathy prediction by the model preceded onset by a median about 6.5 months.

RNA transcripts yielded amplified TCR beta CDR3 regions. Carried out on the TCR CDR3, a first-round RT-PCR used the HTBI primer set. TCRdb analysed the multiplex PCR reads with MiXCR anew, one entry per CDR3 protein. The table records about 410,000 distinct CDR3 sequences, about 15% of them present only once. This clonotype has at least ten counts. The antigen is not known. Not enrolled were patients with uncontrolled infection, other autoimmune disease, pregnancy or lactation. Per the germline V gene, CDR1 is SGHTA and CDR2 is FQGNSA. The CDR3 has 14 residues. Losses at the gene ends were 5 bases for V and 4 bases for J; bases not matched to a gene: 2.

The sample comprised blood. The J gene is TRBJ1-2, the V gene TRBV7-2; 12 nucleotides align to TRBD1. This TCR came from a man aged 18 to 29 with Graves' ophthalmopathy. DNA of the CDR3: TGTGCCAGCAGCGGGACAGGGGGCGGCTATGGCTACACCTTC. This gives the protein CASSGTGGGYGYTF.